What follows are 15 T cell receptor beta chains derived from one specimen sequenced in a study of spatial heterogeneity in lung cancer. Whole-study results and caveats: It was found that expanded intratumoral alpha and beta TCR counts tracked tumor mutation counts.

Regarding time point: sample taken at primary tumor resection. From the 5' RACE reads, TCRdb called clonotypes with MiXCR, one entry per CDR3 protein. The data show approximately 18,000 distinct CDR3 sequences, roughly 5% seen once. These receptors lack a known antigen. The sequencing used lung tumor tissue, collected at surgery. The receptors derive from a female donor with early-stage non-small cell lung cancer.

Many counts were recorded for this clonotype. This beta chain appears as a stray read in a library generated for alpha chains; its size is not informative. This chain connects TRBV20-1 to TRBJ1-4; D gene ambiguous. This CDR3 region has 14 residues. V was pared by 3 bases and J by 1 base, with 9 bases between. Germline V gene sequence: CDR1 DFQATT, CDR2 SNEGSKA (reference sequence). The CDR3 nucleotides read TGCAGTGCTAGGCCTTCGGAAACTAATGAAAAACTGTTTTTT. The encoded protein is CSARPSETNEKLFF.

This clonotype was counted a few times. This beta chain lies outside the target of a library built for alpha chains; its clone size means little. This rearrangement joins TRBV5-4 to TRBJ2-1, with D unclear. CDR3 length: 14 amino acids. CDR1 and CDR2 (germline): SGHNT, YYREEE (reference sequence). Trimming removed 3 bases from V and 2 bases from J, with 9 bases in between. CDR3 loop: CASSSSQAYNEQFF. CDR3 bases: TGTGCCAGCAGCTCTTCACAAGCCTACAATGAGCAGTTCTTC.

This clonotype has at least ten counts. This beta chain is a stray read from a library made for alpha chains; its abundance is not meaningful. The V gene is TRBV27, the J gene TRBJ1-6, with D perhaps matching TRBD1 (6 bases). V was cut by 6 bases and J by 0 bases, with 12 bases left in between. This CDR3 is built from 16 residues. Germline V gives CDR1 MNHEY, CDR2 SMNVEV (reference sequence). The CDR3 bases are TGTGCCAGCAGGTTAACAGGGATCTCCTATAATTCACCCCTCCACTTT. Translation: CASRLTGISYNSPLHF.

This clonotype was seen at least ten times. Found in a library prepared for alpha chains, this beta chain is an off-target read, and its abundance has little meaning. The V gene is TRBV29-1, the J gene TRBJ2-7; 7 bases match TRBD2. There are 14 residues in the CDR3. The V and J ends lost 7 bases and 5 bases, in that order; junction bases with no gene match: 14. Germline lookup yields CDR1 SQVTM and CDR2 ANQGSEA. CDR3 sequence: CSGGLAGEVNEQYF. The DNA for the CDR3 is TGCAGCGGGGGACTGGCGGGAGAAGTCAACGAGCAGTACTTC.

This clonotype counts as medium-sized. Since it is a stray read in a library aimed at alpha chains, this beta chain has a size that is not meaningful. The chain has TRBV3-1 and TRBJ2-1, with D possibly being TRBD2 (6 bases). The CDR3 length is 15 residues. Germline lookup yields CDR1 LGHDT and CDR2 YNNKEL (reference sequence). The V end lost 2 bases, the J end lost 9 bases, and 17 bases lay between the germline ends. CDR3 sequence: CASSQPMTRTGEQFF. CDR3 DNA: TGTGCCAGCAGCCAACCGATGACTAGAACTGGTGAGCAGTTCTTC.

About this clonotype itself: This may come from a read error, since a much larger clone is one base off. Being off target in a library aimed at alpha chains, this beta chain has a size of little meaning. The rearrangement joins TRBV20-1 to TRBJ2-5; 10 nucleotides agree with TRBD1. The CDR3 sequence is 12 residues long. The germline V gene encodes CDR1 DFQATT and CDR2 SNEGSKA (reference sequence). The CDR3 coding sequence is TGCAGTGCCCCTGGACAGGGGGAGACCCGGTACTTC. It is translated as CSAPGQGETRYF.

At least ten counts were recorded for this clonotype. This beta chain is a stray sequence in a library constructed for alpha chains; its clone size is not meaningful. The chain employs TRBV5-6 and TRBJ2-7; TRBD1 or TRBD2 may be the D gene (5 bases each). The V end lost 0 bases, the J end lost 2 bases, and 9 bases lay between the germline ends. This CDR3 contains 14 residues. CDR1 is SGHDT and CDR2 is YYEEEE in the germline V gene. The CDR3: CASSLGDGAYEQYF. CDR3 DNA: TGTGCCAGCAGCTTGGGGGACGGCGCCTACGAGCAGTACTTC.

For this clonotype: This beta chain was picked up by a library intended for alpha chains and is off target, so its count carries little meaning. V and J are TRBV28 and TRBJ1-5; D gene ambiguous. The CDR3 sequence is 12 residues long. The germline CDR1 and CDR2 sequences are MDHEN and SYDVKM. With 2 bases removed from V and 5 bases from J, the gap between germline ends came to 4 bases. Here the CDR3 DNA reads TGTGCCAGCAGTTTACAGGATCAGCCCCAGCATTTT. Protein: CASSLQDQPQHF.

This clonotype was observed many times. The library was prepared for alpha chains; this beta chain is a stray read, so its frequency means little. The J gene is TRBJ2-7, the V gene TRBV11-2; no clear D. The CDR3 is 14 residues long. V was shortened by 5 bases and J by 0 bases, with 11 bases between the two germline ends. Germline CDR1 and CDR2: SGHAT and FQNNGV. In DNA, the CDR3 is TGTGCCAGCAGCCCCGGACGGAGCTCCTACGAGCAGTACTTC. Translated, it gives CASSPGRSSYEQYF.

There are a few counts of this clonotype. This beta chain is an unintended read in a library built for alpha chains; its size means little. This chain links TRBV5-4 with TRBJ2-2; D is perhaps TRBD1 (7 bases). Deletions cut 6 bases from V and 5 bases from J, with 17 bases between. The CDR3 is 15 residues long. Germline-derived CDR1 and CDR2 are SGHNT and YYREEE (reference sequence). Here the CDR3 DNA reads TGTGCCAGCACCCTCGGGGCAGGGGGGACCGGGGAGCTGTTTTTT. Its protein is CASTLGAGGTGELFF.

The table lists this clonotype with a few counts. For a library built for alpha chains, this beta chain is a stray read; little rests on its size. The chain links TRBV2 to TRBJ2-3, with a weak D call TRBD2 (6 bases). The length of the CDR3 is 14 residues. Deletions cut 4 bases from V and 3 bases from J, with 11 bases between. The germline CDR1 and CDR2 sequences are SNHLY and FYNNEI. The CDR3 sequence is CASSGAGRTDTQYF. CDR3 sequence (DNA): TGTGCCAGCAGTGGGGCGGGACGGACAGATACGCAGTATTTT.

Concerning this clonotype: The library was designed around alpha chains, so this beta chain is a stray read whose abundance carries little weight. The rearrangement uses TRBV6-5 and TRBJ2-7; D is tentatively TRBD1 or TRBD2 (5 bases each). The CDR3 is made up of 16 amino acids. Trimming took 8 bases from V and 2 from J, leaving 22 bases between them. Per germline, CDR1 MNHEY and CDR2 SVGAGI. The CDR3 reads CASEDNRRDRAYEQYF. Written as DNA, the CDR3 is TGTGCCAGCGAGGACAACAGAAGGGACCGTGCCTACGAGCAGTACTTC.

This clonotype was counted at least ten times. This beta chain is a stray read from a library made for alpha chains; its abundance is not meaningful. The chain links TRBV5-1 to TRBJ1-3; D is uncertain. The length of the CDR3 is 15 residues. V dropped 5 bases and J dropped 2 bases, with 14 bases sitting between them. CDR1 is SGHRS and CDR2 is YFSETQ in the germline V gene. In DNA, the CDR3 is TGCGCCAGCAGAAACAACCTCGCGGCTGGAAACACCATATATTTT. It encodes CASRNNLAAGNTIYF. Based on the CDR3 plus reference TRBV5-1 and TRBJ1-3, the full variable domain is KAGVTQTPRYLIKTRGQQVTLSCSPISGHRSVSWYQQTPGQGLQFLFEYFSETQRNKGNFPGRFSGRQFSNSRSEMNVSTLELGDSALYLCASRNNLAAGNTIYFGEGSWLTVV.

This clonotype was seen ten or more times. For a library built for alpha chains, this beta chain is a stray read; little rests on its size. The V and J genes are TRBV27 and TRBJ1-1; 10 nucleotides line up with TRBD1. The CDR3 sequence is 15 residues long. V lost 6 bases to trimming and J lost 8 bases; unmatched junction nucleotides: 12. Germline-derived CDR1 and CDR2 are MNHEY and SMNVEV (reference sequence). The CDR3 spells CASSFGTGAPREAFF. The CDR3 DNA follows: TGTGCCAGCAGCTTCGGGACAGGGGCTCCCCGGGAAGCTTTCTTT.

This clonotype was counted many times. This beta chain appears as a stray read in a library generated for alpha chains; its size is not informative. The rearrangement links TRBV5-6 to TRBJ2-7, with D perhaps TRBD1 or TRBD2 (6 bases each). Trimming cost V 4 bases and J 2 bases, with 13 bases left between them. Germline V gene sequence: CDR1 SGHDT, CDR2 YYEEEE. The CDR3 contains 14 residues. The CDR3 is CASSPRDIPYEQYF. The CDR3 DNA follows: TGTGCCAGCAGCCCGCGGGACATACCCTACGAGCAGTACTTC.